The TCR beta chain under discussion was sequenced for a study of T-cell reconstitution after alpha-beta-depleted transplantation in children. Library preparation (for TCRbeta) was performed with unique molecular identifiers. TCRdb independently ran MiXCR on the PCR reads; one entry per CDR3 protein. The sample contains 450,000 to 600,000 distinct CDR3 sequences, 15% to 20% of which appear only once. There are a few counts of this clonotype. The CDR3 has 21 amino acids. Trimming removed 1 base from V and 1 base from J; junction bases left unmatched: 12. The germline V gene encodes CDR1 LGHDT and CDR2 YNNKEL (reference sequence).

The sequence came from a human donor who donated a stem cell graft to a child with acute lymphoblastic leukemia. This sequence joins TRBV3-1 and TRBJ2-2; TRBD2 agrees at 13 bases. The sequenced sample was PBMCs from the stem cell graft donor, obtained from the stem cell graft. CDR3 region: CASSQARQPRLAGGNTGELFF. The CDR3, as DNA: TGTGCCAGCAGCCAAGCTCGACAACCAAGACTAGCGGGAGGGAACACCGGGGAGCTGTTTTTT.